This T cell receptor beta chain was sequenced for a study of cytomegalovirus exposure and HLA in healthy donors. Study-level background: Researchers previously reported finding fewer than 140 million unique TCR beta sequences from around 200 million T cells.

Points from the study as a whole: The authors considered a cluster of highly shared sequence variants likely to be a sequencing artifact.

In regard to this clone: Its antigen is still unknown.

It was with 60 Vbeta and 13 Jbeta primers that the PCR ran. TCRdb keeps only in-frame clones here, not all; method: immunoSEQ multiplex PCR. This table has about 180,000 clones, around 84% appearing once. V lost 4 bases to trimming and J lost 9 bases, with 20 bases between them. The CDR3 consists of 15 residues. Germline loops: CDR1 SGHRS, CDR2 YFSETQ. The sample was PBMCs. The chain combines TRBV5-1 with TRBJ2-1; possibly TRBD2 for D (6 bases). This TCR derives from a girl aged 2 to 10 in good health and CMV-seropositive. CDR3 in DNA: TGCGCCAGCAGCCGTACGCGGGGATTTTTGACTGAGCAGTTCTTC. It encodes CASSRTRGFLTEQFF.